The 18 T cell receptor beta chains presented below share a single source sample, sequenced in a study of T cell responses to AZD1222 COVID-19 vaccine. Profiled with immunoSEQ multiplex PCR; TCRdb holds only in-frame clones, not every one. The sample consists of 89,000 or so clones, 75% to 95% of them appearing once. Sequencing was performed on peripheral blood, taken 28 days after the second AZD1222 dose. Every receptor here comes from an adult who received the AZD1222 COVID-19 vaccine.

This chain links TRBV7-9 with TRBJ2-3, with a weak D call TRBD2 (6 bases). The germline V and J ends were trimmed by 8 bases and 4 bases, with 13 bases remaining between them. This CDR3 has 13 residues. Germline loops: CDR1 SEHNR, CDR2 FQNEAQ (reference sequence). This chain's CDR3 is CASPSGLADTQYF. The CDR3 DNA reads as TGTGCCAGCCCCAGCGGGTTGGCAGATACGCAGTATTTT.

The CDR3 nucleotides are TGTGCCAGCAGCTACCTGCCTAGCACAGATACGCAGTATTTT. Protein product: CASSYLPSTDTQYF. The chain combines TRBV11-2 with TRBJ2-3; D is unresolved. V was shortened by 4 bases and J by 0 bases, with 8 bases between the two germline ends. Germline V lookup: CDR1 SGHAT, CDR2 FQNNGV. This CDR3 is built from 14 residues.

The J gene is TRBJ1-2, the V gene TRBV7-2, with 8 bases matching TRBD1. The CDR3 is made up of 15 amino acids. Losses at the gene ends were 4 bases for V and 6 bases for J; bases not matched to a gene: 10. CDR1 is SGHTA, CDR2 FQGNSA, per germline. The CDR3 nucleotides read TGTGCCAGCAGCTCGATCCCAGGGGGCTGGGATGGCTACACCTTC. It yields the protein CASSSIPGGWDGYTF.

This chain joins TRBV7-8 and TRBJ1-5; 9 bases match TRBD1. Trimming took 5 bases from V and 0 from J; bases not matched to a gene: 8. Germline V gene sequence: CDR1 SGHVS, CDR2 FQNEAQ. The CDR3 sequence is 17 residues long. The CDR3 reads CASSIRTGDGSNQPQHF. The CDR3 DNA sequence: TGTGCCAGCAGCATCAGGACAGGGGACGGTAGCAATCAGCCCCAGCATTTT.

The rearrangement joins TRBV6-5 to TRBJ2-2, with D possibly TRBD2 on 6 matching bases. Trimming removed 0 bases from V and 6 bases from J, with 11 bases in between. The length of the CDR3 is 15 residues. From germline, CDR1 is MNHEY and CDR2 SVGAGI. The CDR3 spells CASSYSKPGAGELFF. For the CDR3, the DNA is TGTGCCAGCAGTTACTCGAAACCGGGGGCCGGGGAGCTGTTTTTT.

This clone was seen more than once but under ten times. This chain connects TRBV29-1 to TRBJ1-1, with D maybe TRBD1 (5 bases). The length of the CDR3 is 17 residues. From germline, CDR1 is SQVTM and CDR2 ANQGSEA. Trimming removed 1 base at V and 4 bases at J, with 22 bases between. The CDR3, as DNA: TGCAGCGTTGAAGGGGGTTTAGGTGCCAGGGTAATCACTGAAGCTTTCTTT. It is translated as CSVEGGLGARVITEAFF.

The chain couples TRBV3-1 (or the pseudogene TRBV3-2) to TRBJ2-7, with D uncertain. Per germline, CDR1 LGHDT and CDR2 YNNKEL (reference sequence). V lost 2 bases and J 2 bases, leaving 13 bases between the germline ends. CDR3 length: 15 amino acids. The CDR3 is CASSQMPCDTYEQYF. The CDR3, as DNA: TGTGCCAGCAGCCAAATGCCCTGCGACACCTACGAGCAGTACTTC.

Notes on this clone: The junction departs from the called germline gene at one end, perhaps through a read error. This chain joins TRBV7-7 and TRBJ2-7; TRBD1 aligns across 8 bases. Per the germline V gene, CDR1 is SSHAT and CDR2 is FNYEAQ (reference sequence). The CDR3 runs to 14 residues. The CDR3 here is CASSPQGDSYEQYF. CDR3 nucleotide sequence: TGTGCTAGCAGTCCACAGGGGGACTCCTACGAGCAGTACTTC.

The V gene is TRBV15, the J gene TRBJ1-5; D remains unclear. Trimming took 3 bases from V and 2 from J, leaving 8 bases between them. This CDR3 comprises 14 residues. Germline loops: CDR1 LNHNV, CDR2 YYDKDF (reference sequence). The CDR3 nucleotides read TGTGCCACCAGCAGTTGGGAGGGCAATCAGCCCCAGCATTTT. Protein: CATSSWEGNQPQHF.

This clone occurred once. The CDR3 nucleotides are TGTGCCAGTCAGCTAACCGGGACAGGAAAAGGGGGATTATGGGCAGCTTTCTTT. It encodes CASQLTGTGKGGLWAAFF. The rearrangement links TRBV19 to TRBJ1-1; TRBD1 agrees at 8 bases. The CDR3 sequence is 18 residues long. Germline V lookup: CDR1 LNHDA, CDR2 SQIVND (reference sequence). V dropped 8 bases and J dropped 10; count of bases not matched to a gene: 27.

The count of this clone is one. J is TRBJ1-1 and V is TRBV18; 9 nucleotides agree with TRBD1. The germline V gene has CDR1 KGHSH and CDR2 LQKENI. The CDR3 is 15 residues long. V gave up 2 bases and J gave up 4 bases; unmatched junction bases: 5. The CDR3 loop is CASSPRTGAATEAFF. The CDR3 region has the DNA TGTGCCAGCTCACCAAGGACAGGGGCCGCCACTGAAGCTTTCTTT.

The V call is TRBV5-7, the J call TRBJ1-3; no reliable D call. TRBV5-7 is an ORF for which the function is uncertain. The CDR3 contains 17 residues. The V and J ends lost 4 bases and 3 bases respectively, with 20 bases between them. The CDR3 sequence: CASSPVSLRPCGNTIYF. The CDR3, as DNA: TGTGCCAGCAGCCCCGTTTCTTTGAGACCGTGTGGAAACACCATATATTTT.

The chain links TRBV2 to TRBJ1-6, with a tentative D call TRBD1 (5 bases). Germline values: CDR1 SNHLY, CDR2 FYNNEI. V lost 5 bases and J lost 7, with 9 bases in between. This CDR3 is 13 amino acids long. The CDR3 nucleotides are TGTGCCAGCAGTAGGGGCGGCAATTCACCCCTCCACTTT. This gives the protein CASSRGGNSPLHF.

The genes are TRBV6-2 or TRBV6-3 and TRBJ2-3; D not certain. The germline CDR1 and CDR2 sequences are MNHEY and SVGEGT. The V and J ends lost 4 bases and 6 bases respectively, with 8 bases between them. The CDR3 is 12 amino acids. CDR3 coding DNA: TGTGCCAGCAGTTTTTTAGGGGATACGCAGTATTTT. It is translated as CASSFLGDTQYF.

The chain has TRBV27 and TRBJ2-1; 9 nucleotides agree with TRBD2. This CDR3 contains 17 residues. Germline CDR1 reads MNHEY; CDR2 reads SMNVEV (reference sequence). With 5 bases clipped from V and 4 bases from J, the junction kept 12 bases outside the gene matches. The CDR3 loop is CASSPRIGGRVYNEQFF. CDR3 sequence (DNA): TGTGCCAGCAGTCCCCGGATTGGCGGGAGGGTATACAATGAGCAGTTCTTC.

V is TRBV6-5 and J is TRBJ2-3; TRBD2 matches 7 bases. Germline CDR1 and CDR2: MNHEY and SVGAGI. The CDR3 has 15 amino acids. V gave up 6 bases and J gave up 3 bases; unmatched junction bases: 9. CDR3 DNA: TGTGCCAGCAGACAAACGGGAGGTCGGACAGATACGCAGTATTTT. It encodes CASRQTGGRTDTQYF.

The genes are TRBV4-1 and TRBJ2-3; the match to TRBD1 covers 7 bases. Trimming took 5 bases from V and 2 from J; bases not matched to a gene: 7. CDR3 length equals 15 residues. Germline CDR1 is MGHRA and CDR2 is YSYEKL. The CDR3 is CASSDGTASTDTQYF. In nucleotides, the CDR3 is TGCGCCAGCAGCGACGGGACAGCGTCCACAGATACGCAGTATTTT.

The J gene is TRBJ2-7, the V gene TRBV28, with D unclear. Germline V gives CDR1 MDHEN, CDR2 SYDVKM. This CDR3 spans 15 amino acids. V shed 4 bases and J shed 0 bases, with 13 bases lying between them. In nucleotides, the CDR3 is TGTGCCAGCAGTTCACTGCAACTTAGCTCCTACGAGCAGTACTTC. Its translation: CASSSLQLSSYEQYF.